The next 24 T cell receptor beta chains were all read from a single sample in a study of human T cells and chemical hapten exposure. TCRdb fed the RACE reads into MiXCR, producing one record per CDR3 protein. Of approximately 350,000 distinct CDR3 sequences listed, around 7% were seen once; the top ten hold 7% to 10%. Time point: patch test 1, 2 weeks after DPC sensitization. Sample treatment: therapeutic diphenylcyclopropenone sensitization with weekly scalp DPC. Material: whole blood, obtained in connection with sensitization to the hapten diphenylcyclopropenone (DPC). Receptors were obtained from a woman aged 18-29 years with alopecia areata. Some clones in this sample may be carry-over from other donors' samples.

This clonotype was seen ten or more times. This chain connects TRBV20-1 to TRBJ1-1, with D perhaps matching TRBD1 (5 bases). The CDR3 has 12 residues. Germline CDR1 reads DFQATT; CDR2 reads SNEGSKA (reference sequence). V lost 3 bases and J 4 bases, leaving 9 bases between the germline ends. The CDR3, as DNA: TGCAGTGCTAGTCGAGGGGTCACTGAAGCTTTCTTT. It specifies CSASRGVTEAFF.

This clonotype has just a few counts. This chain uses TRBV4-1 with TRBJ2-3; D is perhaps TRBD1 (6 bases). The CDR3 runs to 17 residues. V was trimmed by 0 bases and J by 5 bases, leaving 18 bases between them. From germline, CDR1 is MGHRA and CDR2 YSYEKL. The CDR3 protein is CASSQEGAGAYQDTQYF. CDR3 nucleotides: TGCGCCAGCAGCCAAGAAGGGGCAGGGGCATATCAAGATACGCAGTATTTT.

This chain links TRBV4-2 with TRBJ1-3; D ambiguous. Germline V gene lookup returns CDR1 LGHNA and CDR2 YNFKEQ. The V and J ends lost 1 base and 9 bases respectively, with 19 bases between them. The CDR3 has 16 residues. This CDR3 reads CASSQVVETPDPTIYF. The CDR3 DNA is TGTGCCAGCAGCCAAGTCGTGGAGACTCCAGACCCCACCATATATTTT.

The chain uses TRBV4-1 and TRBJ1-1; TRBD1 might be the D (5 bases). Trimming pared 4 bases from V and 0 bases from J, leaving 18 bases between. In germline, CDR1 is MGHRA, CDR2 YSYEKL. This CDR3 region has 17 residues. The CDR3 reads CASSRKDNTLMNTEAFF. The CDR3 DNA is TGCGCCAGCAGCCGAAAGGACAACACATTGATGAACACTGAAGCTTTCTTT.

This clonotype was seen repeatedly, ten times or more. V and J are TRBV7-9 and TRBJ2-7; 8 nucleotides match TRBD1. CDR3 length: 14 amino acids. Losses at the gene ends were 1 base for V and 2 bases for J; bases not matched to a gene: 1. CDR1 is SEHNR and CDR2 is FQNEAQ in the germline V gene (reference sequence). The CDR3: CASSLGGQAYEQYF. The CDR3 DNA reads TGTGCCAGCAGCTTAGGGGGACAGGCCTACGAGCAGTACTTC. The entire variable domain, with the rest obtained from reference TRBV7-9 and TRBJ2-7, is as follows: DTGVSQNPRHKITKRGQNVTFRCDPISEHNRLYWYRQTLGQGPEFLTYFQNEAQLEKSRLLSDRFSAERPKGSFSTLEIQRTEQGDSAMYLCASSLGGQAYEQYFGPGTRLTVT.

The CDR3 nucleotides are TGCGCCACAGGACAGAACCAAGAGACCCAGTACTTC. It is translated as CATGQNQETQYF. V gene TRBV4-3 combines with J gene TRBJ2-5; TRBD1 is a possible D gene (6 bases). The CDR3 consists of 12 residues. Germline CDR1 reads LGHNA; CDR2 reads YSLEER. Trimming cost V 10 bases and J 0 bases, with 9 bases left between them.

Regarding this clonotype: This may come from a read error, since a much larger clone is one base off. The chain links TRBV5-5 to TRBJ2-3, with D unresolved. The CDR3 runs to 14 residues. Germline V gene lookup returns CDR1 SGHKS and CDR2 YYEKEE (reference sequence). Here the CDR3 reads CVSSLISFPDTQYF. CDR3 coding DNA: TGTGTCAGCAGCTTGATCAGTTTCCCAGATACGCAGTATTTT.

This clonotype was observed a few times. This chain joins TRBV4-2 and TRBJ1-1; 10 nucleotides agree with TRBD1. Germline CDR1 reads LGHNA; CDR2 reads YNFKEQ. Trimming removed 3 bases from V and 1 base from J; junction bases left unmatched: 5. This CDR3 region has 16 residues. The CDR3 DNA is TGTGCCAGCAGCCATCGGGACAGGGGAGCGAACACTGAAGCTTTCTTT. It translates to CASSHRDRGANTEAFF.

CDR3 nucleotides: TGTGCCAGCAGCCCGGGGACAGGGGGAAGCGGTATGCAGTATTTT. As protein: CASSPGTGGSGMQYF. The J gene is TRBJ2-3, the V gene TRBV7-9; TRBD1 matches at 11 bases. Trimming at V came to 5 bases and at J to 11 bases, leaving 12 bases not matched to a gene. The germline CDR1 and CDR2 sequences are SEHNR and FQNEAQ (reference sequence). CDR3 size: 15 residues. Full variable domain (outside the CDR3, taken from reference TRBV7-9 and TRBJ2-3): DTGVSQNPRHKITKRGQNVTFRCDPISEHNRLYWYRQTLGQGPEFLTYFQNEAQLEKSRLLSDRFSAERPKGSFSTLEIQRTEQGDSAMYLCASSPGTGGSGMQYFGPGTRLTVL.

J is TRBJ2-1 and V is TRBV25-1, with 10 positions matching TRBD1. The CDR3 covers 14 residues. V lost 7 bases and J lost 9; bases outside the gene matches: 9. In germline, CDR1 is MGHDK, CDR2 SYGVNS. CDR3 bases: TGTGCCAGCACCTCTGACAGGGGGCTTGGTGAGCAGTTCTTC. Translation: CASTSDRGLGEQFF.

The table lists this clonotype with many counts. The CDR3 sequence: CASSFGTGNSPLHF. The CDR3 region has the DNA TGCGCCAGCAGCTTTGGGACAGGGAATTCACCCCTCCACTTT. The rearrangement joins TRBV5-1 to TRBJ1-6, with 9 bases identical to TRBD1. J was trimmed by 7 bases and V by 2 bases; bases with no gene match: 1. The CDR3 runs to 14 residues. Germline loops: CDR1 SGHRS, CDR2 YFSETQ.

The chain uses TRBV12-5 and TRBJ2-2; no firm D call. This CDR3 contains 14 residues. V lost 5 bases and J lost 6, with 13 bases in between. Germline CDR1 reads LGHNT; CDR2 reads FRNRAP. CDR3 nucleotide sequence: TGTGCTAGTGGTGTCTCAGTAGGTTCCGGGGAGCTGTTTTTT. It translates to CASGVSVGSGELFF.

This clonotype was detected a few times. Its ends do not fully match the called genes, so a read error is possible. The rearrangement uses TRBV18 and TRBJ1-1, with a weak D call TRBD1 (5 bases). Germline lookup yields CDR1 KGHSH and CDR2 LQKENI. The CDR3 length is 14 residues. The CDR3: CASSPTVTRSGTLF. CDR3 sequence (DNA): TGTGCCAGCTCACCGACGGTAACGCGGAGCGGGACTCTCTTT.

The table lists this clonotype with a few counts. In DNA, the CDR3 is TGTGCCAGCTCCGGACAGAGAACAGAGACCCAGTACTTC. It is translated as CASSGQRTETQYF. V usage is TRBV2 and J usage is TRBJ2-5; D possibly corresponds to TRBD1 (6 bases). Between the trimmed V and J ends, which lost 8 bases and 4 bases, there was a span of 14 bases. From germline, CDR1 is SNHLY and CDR2 FYNNEI. The CDR3 covers 13 residues.

At least ten counts were recorded for this clonotype. The rearrangement joins TRBV20-1 to TRBJ1-2, with TRBD1 as a possible D gene (6 bases). Trimming removed 0 bases at V and 6 bases at J, with 11 bases between. There are 13 residues in the CDR3. Germline V lookup: CDR1 DFQATT, CDR2 SNEGSKA (reference sequence). The chain's CDR3 is CSARDRTEDGYTF. CDR3 DNA sequence: TGCAGTGCTAGAGATCGGACAGAGGATGGCTACACCTTC.

This clonotype was picked up a small number of times. The V and J genes are TRBV4-2 and TRBJ1-4; 8 bases map to TRBD1. CDR3 length: 15 residues. With V trimmed by 2 bases and J by 7 bases, 6 bases remained unmatched. CDR1 and CDR2 (germline): LGHNA, YNFKEQ. CDR3 protein: CASSQQGAVGEKLFF. The CDR3 DNA reads as TGTGCCAGCAGCCAACAGGGGGCTGTAGGTGAAAAACTGTTTTTT.

This clonotype was detected only a few times. The chain is built from TRBV6-5 and TRBJ1-1, with D unresolved. The CDR3 is 13 amino acids. CDR1 is MNHEY, CDR2 SVGAGI, per germline. Trimming left V 2 bases short and J 1 base short, with 5 bases between. The CDR3 protein is CASSYEGNTEAFF. In DNA, the CDR3 is TGTGCCAGCAGTTACGAGGGGAACACTGAAGCTTTCTTT.

The chain combines TRBV6-2 or TRBV6-3 with TRBJ2-1, with D tentatively TRBD2 (5 bases). Deletions cut 7 bases from V and 15 bases from J, with 25 bases between. Germline V gene data show CDR1 as MNHEY and CDR2 as SVGEGT. The CDR3 runs 14 residues. In nucleotides, the CDR3 is TGTGCCAGCACCACACCTCGGACCGGCGAGGGTCTGTTCTTC. It is translated as CASTTPRTGEGLFF.

The chain is built from TRBV3-1 and TRBJ1-2; TRBD1 agrees at 7 bases. The V gene end was trimmed by 0 bases and the J gene end by 7 bases; junction bases not matched to a gene: 2. The CDR3 is 13 residues long. The V gene's germline CDR1 is LGHDT and CDR2 YNNKEL (reference sequence). CDR3: CASSQDDRVGYTF. CDR3 DNA sequence: TGTGCCAGCAGCCAAGACGACAGGGTTGGCTACACCTTC.

This clonotype was detected many times. The CDR3 nucleotides read TGCAGTGCTAGAGTACAGGGGTCCCCACCCTACGAGCAGTACTTC. It specifies CSARVQGSPPYEQYF. The V and J genes are TRBV20-1 and TRBJ2-7, with TRBD1 matching 7 bases. This CDR3 is built from 15 residues. V shed 1 base and J 2 bases; nucleotides not matched to a gene: 8. Germline V gene sequence: CDR1 DFQATT, CDR2 SNEGSKA (reference sequence).

Many counts were recorded for this clonotype. The gene calls are TRBV12-3 or TRBV12-4 and TRBJ2-5, with D hard to call. V was cut by 3 bases and J by 3 bases, with 5 bases left in between. The CDR3 extends over 12 amino acids. The CDR3 DNA follows: TGTGCCAGCAGTTTTACGGAAGAGACCCAGTACTTC. Protein: CASSFTEETQYF.

This clonotype was counted ten times or more. The rearrangement links TRBV6-6 to TRBJ2-2; the D gene is possibly TRBD1 (6 bases). Germline-derived CDR1 and CDR2 are MNHNY and SVGAGI (reference sequence). V was shortened by 6 bases and J by 6 bases, with 17 bases between the two germline ends. This CDR3 is built from 15 residues. CDR3 residues: CASSQDRSIPGELFF. The CDR3 bases are TGTGCCAGCAGCCAGGACAGATCTATCCCCGGGGAGCTGTTTTTT.

This clonotype was found once. The V call is TRBV6-2 or TRBV6-3, the J call TRBJ1-5; D perhaps matches TRBD1 (5 bases). The V end was cut by 2 bases, the J end by 3 bases, with 20 bases between. This CDR3 is 18 amino acids long. Germline values: CDR1 MNHEY, CDR2 SVGEGT. The CDR3 coding sequence is TGTGCCAGCAGTTACCGACAGCGGGGAAAGAACTTCAATCAGCCCCAGCATTTT. Translating gives CASSYRQRGKNFNQPQHF.

The DNA for the CDR3 is TGTGCCAGCTCGCCGGGGGCTGGCAGCTATCCGTTCTTC. Translated, it gives CASSPGAGSYPFF. The genes are TRBV18 and TRBJ2-1; D tentatively reads TRBD1 or TRBD2 (6 bases each). In germline, CDR1 is KGHSH, CDR2 LQKENI. V lost 6 bases to trimming and J lost 15 bases, with 21 bases between them. The CDR3 loop spans 13 amino acids.